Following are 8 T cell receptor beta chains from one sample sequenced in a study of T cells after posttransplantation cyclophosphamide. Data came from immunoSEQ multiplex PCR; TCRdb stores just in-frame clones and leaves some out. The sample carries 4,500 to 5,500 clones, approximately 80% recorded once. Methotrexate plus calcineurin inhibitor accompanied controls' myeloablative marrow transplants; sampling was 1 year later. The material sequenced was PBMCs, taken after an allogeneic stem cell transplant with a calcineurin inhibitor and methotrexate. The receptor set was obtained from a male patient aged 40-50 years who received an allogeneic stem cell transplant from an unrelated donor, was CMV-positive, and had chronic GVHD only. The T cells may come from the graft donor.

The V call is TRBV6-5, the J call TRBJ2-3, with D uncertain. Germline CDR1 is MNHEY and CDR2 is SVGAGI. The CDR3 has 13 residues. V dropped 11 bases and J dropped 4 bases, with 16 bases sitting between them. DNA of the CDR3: TGTGCCCTACCGCATGGGCCCCCAGATACGCAGTATTTT. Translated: CALPHGPPDTQYF.

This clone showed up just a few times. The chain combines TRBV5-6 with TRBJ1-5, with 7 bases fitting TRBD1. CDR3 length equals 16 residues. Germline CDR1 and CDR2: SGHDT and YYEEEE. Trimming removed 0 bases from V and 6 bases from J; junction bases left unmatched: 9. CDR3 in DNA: TGTGCCAGCAGCTTGGCCGAGGAGGGGGCAGGTCAGCCCCAGCATTTT. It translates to CASSLAEEGAGQPQHF.

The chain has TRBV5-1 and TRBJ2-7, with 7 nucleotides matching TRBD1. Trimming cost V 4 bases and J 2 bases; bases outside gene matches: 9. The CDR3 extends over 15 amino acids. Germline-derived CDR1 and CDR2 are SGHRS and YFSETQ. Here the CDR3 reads CASSVPGTVTYEQYF. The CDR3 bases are TGCGCCAGCAGCGTACCCGGGACAGTGACCTACGAGCAGTACTTC.

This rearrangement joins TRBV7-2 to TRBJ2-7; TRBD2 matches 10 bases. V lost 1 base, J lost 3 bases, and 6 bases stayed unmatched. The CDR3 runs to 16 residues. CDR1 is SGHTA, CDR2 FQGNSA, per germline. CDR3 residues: CASSLDLAGDGYEQYF. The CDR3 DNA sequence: TGTGCCAGCAGCTTAGATCTAGCGGGGGATGGCTACGAGCAGTACTTC.

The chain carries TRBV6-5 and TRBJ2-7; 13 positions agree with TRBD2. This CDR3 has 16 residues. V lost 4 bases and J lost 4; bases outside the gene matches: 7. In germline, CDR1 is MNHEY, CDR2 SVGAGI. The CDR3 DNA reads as TGTGCCAGCAGTTCGCGGACTAGCGGGAGCTCGTACGAGCAGTACTTC. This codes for CASSSRTSGSSYEQYF.

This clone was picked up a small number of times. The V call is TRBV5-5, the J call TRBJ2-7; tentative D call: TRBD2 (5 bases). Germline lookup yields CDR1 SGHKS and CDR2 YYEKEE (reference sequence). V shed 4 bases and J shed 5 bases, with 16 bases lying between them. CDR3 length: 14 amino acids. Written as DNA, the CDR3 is TGTGCCAGCAGCCCCGGACTGTTGAAAAACGAGCAGTACTTC. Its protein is CASSPGLLKNEQYF. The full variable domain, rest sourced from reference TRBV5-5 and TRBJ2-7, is DAGVTQSPTHLIKTRGQQVTLRCSPISGHKSVSWYQQVLGQGPQFIFQYYEKEERGRGNFPDRFSARQFPNYSSELNVNALLLGDSALYLCASSPGLLKNEQYFGPGTRLTVT.

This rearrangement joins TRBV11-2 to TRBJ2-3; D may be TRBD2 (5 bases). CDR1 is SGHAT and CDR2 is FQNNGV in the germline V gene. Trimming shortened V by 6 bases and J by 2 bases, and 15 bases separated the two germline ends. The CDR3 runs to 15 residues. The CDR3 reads CASRPTSGYTDTQYF. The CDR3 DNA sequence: TGTGCCAGCAGACCCACCAGCGGCTACACAGATACGCAGTATTTT.

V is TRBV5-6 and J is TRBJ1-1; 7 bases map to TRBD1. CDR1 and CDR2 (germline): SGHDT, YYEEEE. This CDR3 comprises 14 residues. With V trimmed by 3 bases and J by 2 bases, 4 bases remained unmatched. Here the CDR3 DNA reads TGTGCCAGCAGCTGGCGGGACAGTAACACTGAAGCTTTCTTT. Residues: CASSWRDSNTEAFF. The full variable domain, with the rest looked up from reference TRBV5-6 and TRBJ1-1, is DAGVTQSPTHLIKTRGQQVTLRCSPKSGHDTVSWYQQALGQGPQFIFQYYEEEERQRGNFPDRFSGHQFPNYSSELNVNALLLGDSALYLCASSWRDSNTEAFFGQGTRLTVV.